This is a list of T cell receptor beta chains from one sample in a study. TCRdb called the 5' RACE reads again in MiXCR, with one record for every CDR3 protein. The table includes some 62,000 distinct CDR3 sequences, roughly 30% detected once. The sample consisted of tumor-infiltrating naive CD4+ T cells sorted from the breast tumor. Receptors were obtained from a female donor with breast cancer. The CDR3 runs from the conserved cysteine through the conserved F or W. D genes are given only for firm matches. Where a row states a size, it is once, few, many or the class of an expanded clone; other rows omit it.

j_call clone_size v_call d_call cdr3_nt cdr3_aa
TRBJ1-1 NA TRBV30 NA TGTGCCTGGAGTCGCGCTCGAGCTTTCTTT CAWSRARAFF
TRBJ1-2 NA TRBV6-2/TRBV6-3 NA TGTGCCAGCATCCCACATAGACCTGGATCCGCAAACTATGGCTACACCTTC CASIPHRPGSANYGYTF
TRBJ2-1 few TRBV7-2 NA TGTGCCAGCAGCTTGAACGTCGGGAGTGATGAGCAGTTCTTC CASSLNVGSDEQFF
TRBJ2-3 NA TRBV7-9 NA TGTGCCAGCAGCTTAGCGGGAGCTCGCACAGATACGCAGTATTTT CASSLAGARTDTQYF
TRBJ2-3 many TRBV7-2 NA TGTGCCAGCAGCTTCAGCCTAGGTTTAGATACGCAGTATTTT CASSFSLGLDTQYF
TRBJ1-5 few TRBV20-1 TRBD1 TGCAGTGCAACCCTAACAGGGGGCGGCAATCAGCCCCAGCATTTT CSATLTGGGNQPQHF
TRBJ2-5 few TRBV5-1 TRBD2 TGCGCCAGCGTTGCGGGGGGAGCAGCGAAAGAGACCCAGTACTTC CASVAGGAAKETQYF
TRBJ2-2 NA TRBV5-1 TRBD1 TGCGCCAGCAGTCTCAAAGGACAGGGCTCGACCGGGGAGCTGTTTTTT CASSLKGQGSTGELFF
TRBJ2-3 few TRBV5-6 NA TGTGCCAGCAGCGCACTTGGGTTGGGGACTGGGACAGATACGCAGTATTTT CASSALGLGTGTDTQYF
TRBJ2-1 few TRBV9 TRBD2 TGTGCCAGCAGCGTATCCGGACTAGCGGGAATCAATGAGCAGTTCTTC CASSVSGLAGINEQFF
TRBJ2-1 few TRBV29-1 NA TGCAGCGTTGGGCAGCAGATGTACAATGAGCAGTTCTTC CSVGQQMYNEQFF
TRBJ1-4 NA TRBV5-1 TRBD1 TGCGCCAGCAGCTTCCTATCGCCGGGACAGGGGGCGGAAAAACTGTTTTTT CASSFLSPGQGAEKLFF
TRBJ2-1 few TRBV5-5 NA TGTGCCAGCAGCCCTCCCCTACCGGGAGAGTACAATGAGCAGTTCTTC CASSPPLPGEYNEQFF
TRBJ2-7 NA TRBV5-1 NA TGCGCCAGCAGCTTGTCCCAGGCGGGGTACGAGCAGTACTTC CASSLSQAGYEQYF
TRBJ1-5 many TRBV6-1 NA TGTGCCAGCAGTGAAATGATCGGATTTCAGCCCCAGCATTTT CASSEMIGFQPQHF
TRBJ2-2 NA TRBV25-1 NA TGTGCCAGCAGTGAAGTAGCGAACACCGGGGAGCTGTTTTTT CASSEVANTGELFF
TRBJ2-5 few TRBV29-1 NA TGCAGCGTTGCGGGCCCTCTGGAGACCCAGTACTTC CSVAGPLETQYF
TRBJ1-6 NA TRBV4-1 NA TGCGCCAGCAGCCAAGCCGGGGGAGATAATTCACCCCTCCACTTT CASSQAGGDNSPLHF
TRBJ2-7 once TRBV12-3/TRBV12-4 NA TGCGCCAGCCTGGACCGACCCTCCTACGAGCAGTACTTC CASLDRPSYEQYF
TRBJ1-1 NA TRBV5-1 NA TGCGCCAGCAGCGGCTATCTTCCGAACACTGAAGCTTTCTTT CASSGYLPNTEAFF
TRBJ1-3 few TRBV11-1 NA TGTGCCAGCAGCTTACGCAGCCTCTCTGGAAACACCATATATTTT CASSLRSLSGNTIYF
TRBJ1-2 NA TRBV12-3/TRBV12-4 TRBD1 TGTGCCAGCAGCAACACAGGGGGTTATGGCTACACCTTC CASSNTGGYGYTF
TRBJ2-2 many TRBV5-1 NA TGCGCCAGCAGCTTGGAGGCAGGGAAGCTGTTTTTT CASSLEAGKLFF
TRBJ2-1 NA TRBV9 NA TGTGCCAGCAAGCAAGGAACTAACTCTGACTCCTACAATGAGCAGTTCTTC CASKQGTNSDSYNEQFF
TRBJ1-1 few TRBV9 NA TGTGCCAGCAGCCCCCTTTCGGCGGACGGTGAAGCTTTCTTT CASSPLSADGEAFF
TRBJ2-1 NA TRBV4-3 NA TGCGCCAGCAGCCCGTTTGTATGGGATACCAATGAGCAGTTCTTC CASSPFVWDTNEQFF
TRBJ2-7 few TRBV6-1 TRBD2 TGTGCCAGCAGGGCGGGGGGCCGGTCCTACGAGCAGTACTTC CASRAGGRSYEQYF
TRBJ2-1 NA TRBV7-2 NA TGTGCCAGCAGCTGGGCAGGGGGGGACAATGAGCAGTTCTTC CASSWAGGDNEQFF
TRBJ2-5 few TRBV7-2 TRBD2 TGTGCCAGCAGCTTAGCGACGGGGGGGGTAGGGTCCCAGTACTTC CASSLATGGVGSQYF
TRBJ2-7 NA TRBV7-9 NA TGTGCCAGCAGCTTAGGTCAGGGAAGGTACGAGCAGTACTTC CASSLGQGRYEQYF
TRBJ2-1 few TRBV29-1 NA TGCAGCGTTGATTTTGGGCAGTTCTTC CSVDFGQFF
TRBJ2-1 NA TRBV3-1 NA TGTGCCGGCAGCCAAGTCCATGAGCAGTTCTTC CAGSQVHEQFF
TRBJ1-1 few TRBV20-1 NA TGCAGCGCTAACGACCTGAACACTGAAGCTTTCTTT CSANDLNTEAFF
TRBJ2-2 NA TRBV5-1 TRBD2 TGCGCCAGCAGCTTCTCTCCGACTAGCGGGGGGGTAAGATACACCGGGGAGCTGTTTTTT CASSFSPTSGGVRYTGELFF
TRBJ2-7 few TRBV28 TRBD1 TGTGCCAGCAGTTCGGGACAGCCCGGCGAGCAGTACTTC CASSSGQPGEQYF
TRBJ1-5 NA TRBV20-1 TRBD1 TGCAGTGTTGCGAAGACAGGGTCCCAGGTAGTCAATCAGCCCCAGCATTTT CSVAKTGSQVVNQPQHF
TRBJ2-2 NA TRBV4-1 NA TGCGCCAGCAGCCAAGGGGGCGTCCCCGGGGAGCTGTTTTTT CASSQGGVPGELFF